These 17 T cell receptor beta chains share one sample of origin, sequenced in a study of early T cells in non-severe SARS-CoV-2 infection. TCRdb re-derived calls from the 5' RACE reads in MiXCR, one entry per CDR3 protein. Found here are some 57,000 distinct CDR3 sequences, around 5.6% of them singletons; the top ten hold 6.5% to 8.5%. Sequencing was performed on whole blood. The receptor source for this set is an adult who was a healthcare worker with PCR-confirmed SARS-CoV-2 infection or an uninfected control (not recorded which).

V gene TRBV25-1 combines with J gene TRBJ1-6; D uncertain. The CDR3 has 13 amino acids. Germline V gene data show CDR1 as MGHDK and CDR2 as SYGVNS. V lost 6 bases, J lost 7 bases, and 10 bases lay in between. The CDR3, as DNA: TGTGCCAGCAGGGTGAAGGGCAATTCACCCCTCCACTTT. This codes for CASRVKGNSPLHF.

The sample holds many counts of this clonotype. The chain combines TRBV12-3 or TRBV12-4 with TRBJ1-1; D is perhaps TRBD1 (6 bases). With 6 bases removed from V and 1 base from J, the gap between germline ends came to 9 bases. The CDR3 runs 13 residues. CDR3 loop: CASSGQTNTEAFF. The CDR3 DNA reads as TGTGCCAGCAGCGGACAGACGAACACTGAAGCTTTCTTT.

This clonotype has at least ten counts. The chain carries TRBV7-2 and TRBJ1-1, with 7 bases fitting TRBD1. The junction had 8 bases not matched to a gene; V was cut back by 11 bases and J by 11 bases. The CDR3 sequence is 10 residues long. Germline lookup yields CDR1 SGHTA and CDR2 FQGNSA. The CDR3 nucleotides read TGTGCCTCGACAGGGTTTCGTGCTTTCTTT. Translation gives CASTGFRAFF.

The chain couples TRBV24-1 to TRBJ2-5, with D hard to call. This CDR3 is built from 12 residues. Germline assignment: CDR1 KGHDR and CDR2 SFDVKD. The germline V and J ends were trimmed by 5 bases and 3 bases, with 6 bases remaining between them. The CDR3 coding sequence is TGTGCCACCAGTGGAAGCGAAGAGACCCAGTACTTC. Translated: CATSGSEETQYF.

This clonotype has only a few counts. This chain links TRBV28 with TRBJ2-6; D possibly matches TRBD1 or TRBD2 (5 bases each). CDR1 is MDHEN and CDR2 is SYDVKM in the germline V gene. The CDR3 is 17 amino acids. The V end lost 4 bases, the J end lost 0 bases, and 13 bases lay between the germline ends. Here the CDR3 reads CASSSERDLSGANVLTF. The CDR3 region has the DNA TGTGCCAGCAGTTCTGAAAGGGACCTCTCTGGGGCCAACGTCCTGACTTTC.

This clonotype was counted many times. The rearrangement joins TRBV6-2 or TRBV6-3 to TRBJ2-7; tentative D call: TRBD1 (5 bases). This CDR3 is 17 amino acids long. Trimming removed 0 bases at V and 2 bases at J, with 17 bases between. Germline values: CDR1 MNHEY, CDR2 SVGEGT. The CDR3 here is CASSYSTDNPTPYEQYF. CDR3 sequence (DNA): TGTGCCAGCAGTTACTCCACGGACAACCCTACTCCCTACGAGCAGTACTTC.

Concerning this clonotype itself: A much larger clone sits a single nucleotide away, making a read error possible. The chain has TRBV3-1 and TRBJ2-2; no definite D call. In germline, CDR1 is LGHDT, CDR2 YNNKEL (reference sequence). Trimming took off 3 bases at V and 0 bases at J, with 8 bases between the two ends. The CDR3 length is 15 residues. CDR3 amino acids: CASSHWAANTGELFF. In nucleotides, the CDR3 is TGTGCCAGCAGCCACTGGGCGGCGAACACCGGGGAGCTGTTTTTT.

CDR3 amino acids: CSVENGGNYGYTF. The CDR3, as DNA: TGCAGCGTTGAAAATGGGGGTAACTATGGCTACACCTTC. The V gene is TRBV29-1, the J gene TRBJ1-2; tentatively, D is TRBD1 (5 bases). The V gene's germline CDR1 is SQVTM and CDR2 ANQGSEA. The ends were cut back, 2 bases at V and 1 base at J, with 8 bases in the middle. This CDR3 contains 13 residues.

This clonotype was seen ten or more times. The chain employs TRBV6-6 and TRBJ1-1; D remains unclear. CDR3 length: 13 residues. Trimming took off 3 bases at V and 3 bases at J, with 8 bases between the two ends. Germline CDR1 and CDR2: MNHNY and SVGAGI (reference sequence). For the CDR3, the DNA is TGTGCCAGCAGTTATAGGGAGGACACTGAAGCTTTCTTT. This translates into CASSYREDTEAFF.

In its sample, this clonotype was seen many times. The V gene is TRBV12-3 or TRBV12-4, the J gene TRBJ2-1; D unresolved. The CDR3 contains 14 residues. Trimming removed 1 base at V and 6 bases at J, with 10 bases between. As DNA, the CDR3 is TGTGCCAGCAGTTTAGGGACGGCCTCCAATGAGCAGTTCTTC. It codes for CASSLGTASNEQFF.

In this sample, this clonotype turned up many times. The chain combines TRBV30 with TRBJ2-2; tentative D call: TRBD1 (5 bases). Trimming left V 3 bases short and J 7 bases short, with 9 bases between. Germline CDR1 is GTSNPN and CDR2 is SVGIG (reference sequence). This CDR3 contains 12 residues. The CDR3 coding sequence is TGTGCCTGGAGCAGGGTAATCGGGGAGCTGTTTTTT. Its protein product is CAWSRVIGELFF.

This clonotype came up many times. V usage is TRBV7-2 and J usage is TRBJ1-1; 7 bases agree with TRBD1. The CDR3 length is 15 residues. Germline CDR1 reads SGHTA; CDR2 reads FQGNSA. The J segment lost 4 bases and the V segment lost 2 bases, leaving 7 bases of the junction unmatched. This chain's CDR3 is CASSLMAGGSTEAFF. CDR3 in DNA: TGTGCCAGCAGCTTAATGGCAGGGGGAAGCACTGAAGCTTTCTTT.

This chain connects TRBV30 to TRBJ2-5, with TRBD2 matching 9 bases. This CDR3 has 15 residues. Unmatched junction bases numbered 8, after V lost 2 bases and J lost 4 bases. Germline CDR1 and CDR2: GTSNPN and SVGIG (reference sequence). DNA for the CDR3: TGTGCCTGGAGTTCAGGCGGGGGGGCAGGAGAGACCCAGTACTTC. It is translated as CAWSSGGGAGETQYF.

This clonotype appeared many times. The rearrangement joins TRBV9 to TRBJ2-3; tentative D call: TRBD2 (6 bases). The CDR3 has 14 amino acids. Trimming took off 4 bases at V and 6 bases at J, with 15 bases between the two ends. CDR1 is SGDLS, CDR2 YYNGEE, per germline. The CDR3 DNA sequence: TGTGCCAGCAGCATCGTCGGCGGGGATGATACGCAGTATTTT. Protein product: CASSIVGGDDTQYF.

At least ten counts were recorded for this clonotype. The J gene is TRBJ1-1, the V gene TRBV11-2; D unclear. Germline V lookup: CDR1 SGHAT, CDR2 FQNNGV. The V gene lost 8 bases and the J gene lost 0 bases, with 7 bases spanning the gap. The CDR3 consists of 12 residues. The CDR3 here is CASLDLNTEAFF. CDR3 sequence (DNA): TGTGCCAGCCTGGATCTGAACACTGAAGCTTTCTTT.

The table lists this clonotype with many counts. The chain links TRBV20-1 to TRBJ1-4; 9 positions match TRBD1. The CDR3 is 14 amino acids. Germline V CDR1 and CDR2: DFQATT, SNEGSKA (reference sequence). After removal of 2 bases from V and 8 bases from J, the junction contained 6 bases not matched to a gene. CDR3 DNA sequence: TGCAGTGCTAGACGTGGGACAGGGAGGGAAAAACTGTTTTTT. Its protein is CSARRGTGREKLFF.

This clonotype appeared many times. The chain couples TRBV18 to TRBJ1-5; D is ambiguous. Looked up from germline, CDR1 is KGHSH and CDR2 is LQKENI. The V and J ends lost 2 bases and 7 bases respectively, with 12 bases between them. CDR3 length equals 14 residues. The CDR3 loop is CASSPMATGQPQHF. For the CDR3, the DNA is TGTGCCAGCTCACCAATGGCCACGGGACAGCCCCAGCATTTT.